Below are 14 T cell receptor beta chains sequenced from a single sample in a study of cytomegalovirus exposure and HLA in healthy donors. 60 Vbeta and 13 Jbeta primers were used in PCR. The data were produced by immunoSEQ multiplex PCR, yet TCRdb's version contains in-frame clones alone and is incomplete. This sample has 200,000 to 250,000 clones, with over 60% found just once. Sequencing was performed on PBMCs. The receptor source for this set is a man between 18 and 29 years old in good health and CMV-seronegative.

V usage is TRBV7-2 and J usage is TRBJ1-1, with TRBD1 as a possible D gene (5 bases). Germline V gives CDR1 SGHTA, CDR2 FQGNSA. Between the trimmed V and J ends, which lost 5 bases and 0 bases, there was a span of 16 bases. This CDR3 comprises 16 residues. CDR3 amino acids: CASSPRQSSMNTEAFF. CDR3 nucleotides: TGTGCCAGCAGCCCCCGACAGTCTTCCATGAACACTGAAGCTTTCTTT. Complete variable domain (other parts from reference TRBV7-2 and TRBJ1-1): GAGVSQSPSNKVTEKGKDVELRCDPISGHTALYWYRQSLGQGLEFLIYFQGNSAPDKSGLPSDRFSAERTGGSVSTLTIQRTQQEDSAVYLCASSPRQSSMNTEAFFGQGTRLTVV.

The gene calls are TRBV7-9 and TRBJ2-7; 10 nucleotides agree with TRBD2. CDR1 and CDR2 (germline): SEHNR, FQNEAQ (reference sequence). The V and J ends lost 2 bases and 7 bases, in that order; junction bases with no gene match: 17. The CDR3 loop spans 18 amino acids. CDR3: CASSLLGPGTSEGLEQYF. The CDR3 nucleotides read TGTGCCAGCAGCTTATTAGGCCCCGGGACTAGCGAGGGATTGGAGCAGTACTTC.

The genes are TRBV6-1 and TRBJ2-1; weak D call: TRBD2 (6 bases). With 1 base removed from V and 8 bases from J, the gap between germline ends came to 9 bases. CDR3 size: 13 residues. Germline lookup yields CDR1 MNHNS and CDR2 SASEGT. DNA for the CDR3: TGTGCCAGCAGTGAAGGGGAGCGGGATGAGCAGTTCTTC. Amino acid sequence: CASSEGERDEQFF.

The chain is built from TRBV7-2 and TRBJ2-7; the match to TRBD1 covers 8 bases. Losses at the gene ends were 5 bases for V and 0 bases for J; bases not matched to a gene: 6. The V gene's germline CDR1 is SGHTA and CDR2 FQGNSA. The CDR3 has 15 amino acids. The DNA for the CDR3 is TGTGCCAGCAGCCTACAACAGGGGGGCTCCTACGAGCAGTACTTC. This sequence encodes CASSLQQGGSYEQYF.

This chain uses TRBV5-1 with TRBJ2-1, with 10 bases aligning to TRBD2. From germline, CDR1 is SGHRS and CDR2 YFSETQ. Germline trimming cut 5 bases from V and 10 bases from J; bases unmatched to any gene: 12. The CDR3 consists of 15 residues. CDR3 in amino acids: CASRPTSGARSEQFF. CDR3 nucleotide sequence: TGCGCCAGCAGACCAACTAGCGGGGCACGATCCGAGCAGTTCTTC.

The chain links TRBV27 to TRBJ2-7; 9 nucleotides agree with TRBD1. Trimming removed 3 bases from V and 4 bases from J; junction bases left unmatched: 4. CDR1 and CDR2 (germline): MNHEY, SMNVEV (reference sequence). The CDR3 contains 14 residues. The CDR3 DNA reads TGTGCCAGCAGTTTCGGGACAGGGTCTTACGAGCAGTACTTC. This sequence encodes CASSFGTGSYEQYF.

The rearrangement uses TRBV7-3 and TRBJ1-2; D may be TRBD1 (6 bases). This CDR3 region has 13 residues. The V end was cut by 6 bases, the J end by 8 bases, with 16 bases between. Looked up from germline, CDR1 is SGHTA and CDR2 is FQGTGA. The CDR3 spells CASSAQGLVGYTF. The CDR3, as DNA: TGTGCCAGCAGTGCACAGGGATTGGTCGGCTACACCTTC.

Concerning this clone: One end of the junction does not line up with germline, which may come from a read error. The chain uses TRBV7-7 and TRBJ2-2; 9 nucleotides align to TRBD1. The CDR3 contains 14 residues. Germline values: CDR1 SSHAT, CDR2 FNYEAQ (reference sequence). The CDR3 here is CASSIGQGSGELFF. CDR3 coding DNA: TGTGCTAGCAGCATAGGACAGGGGTCCGGGGAGCTGTTTTTT.

The rearrangement uses TRBV27 and TRBJ1-3; 8 nucleotides match TRBD1. Germline-derived CDR1 and CDR2 are MNHEY and SMNVEV (reference sequence). V was pared by 3 bases and J by 8 bases, with 6 bases of the junction left unmatched. The CDR3 runs 14 residues. CDR3 nucleotide sequence: TGTGCCAGCAGTTTCCACAGGGGGGCGGACACCATATATTTT. Protein product: CASSFHRGADTIYF.

This clone was found once. This chain links TRBV27 with TRBJ1-5, with 7 bases matching TRBD1. The J segment lost 3 bases and the V segment lost 5 bases, leaving 4 bases of the junction unmatched. The CDR3 consists of 14 residues. Germline CDR1 reads MNHEY; CDR2 reads SMNVEV (reference sequence). The CDR3 reads CASSPQGHNQPQHF. DNA for the CDR3: TGTGCCAGCAGTCCACAGGGGCACAATCAGCCCCAGCATTTT.

The V gene is TRBV5-1, the J gene TRBJ2-1; TRBD1 aligns across 7 bases. The CDR3 covers 14 residues. Trimming took 4 bases from V and 6 from J; bases not matched to a gene: 7. The V gene's germline CDR1 is SGHRS and CDR2 YFSETQ. CDR3 protein: CASSDGTVGNEQFF. The CDR3 DNA reads TGCGCCAGCAGCGATGGGACAGTCGGCAATGAGCAGTTCTTC.

This chain links TRBV14 with TRBJ2-3, with D possibly matching TRBD1 (5 bases). The CDR3 has 15 amino acids. Germline V gives CDR1 SGHDN, CDR2 FVKESK. V was cut by 4 bases and J by 5 bases, with 16 bases left in between. As DNA, the CDR3 is TGTGCCAGCAGCCGGTCTACCGTAGGGGTAGATACGCAGTATTTT. Encoded protein: CASSRSTVGVDTQYF.

The chain recombines TRBV6-6 with TRBJ2-1; TRBD2 matches at 9 bases. The CDR3 loop spans 14 amino acids. CDR1 MNHNY and CDR2 SVGAGI come from the germline V gene (reference sequence). The V segment lost 7 bases and the J segment 2 bases; nucleotides outside the gene matches: 3. The CDR3 here is CASTQRGAYNEQFF. The CDR3 region has the DNA TGTGCCAGCACCCAGCGGGGGGCCTACAATGAGCAGTTCTTC.

This clone occurred a few times. The chain is built from TRBV13 and TRBJ1-1; 7 bases map to TRBD1. This CDR3 spans 16 amino acids. The junction had 15 bases not matched to a gene; V was cut back by 5 bases and J by 6 bases. From germline, CDR1 is PRHDT and CDR2 FYEKMQ (reference sequence). DNA for the CDR3: TGTGCCAGCAGCCCTCTCCGGACAGGAGATATACCTGAAGCTTTCTTT. Its protein product is CASSPLRTGDIPEAFF. The full variable domain, completed using reference TRBV13 and TRBJ1-1, is AAGVIQSPRHLIKEKRETATLKCYPIPRHDTVYWYQQGPGQDPQFLISFYEKMQSDKGSIPDRFSAQQFSDYHSELNMSSLELGDSALYFCASSPLRTGDIPEAFFGQGTRLTVV.